These 22 T cell receptor beta chains were all obtained from the same sample, sequenced in a study of shared clonotypes between healthy human individuals. Measured with immunoSEQ multiplex PCR; TCRdb has only the in-frame clones, and not every one. The sample consists of approximately 2,000,000 clones, roughly 92% of them appearing once. The sequencing sample was made of naive CD4+ T cells from PBMCs. As to subset: CD45RA+ positively selected. The receptors here all came from a young man in good health. Some clones in this sample may be carry-over from other donors' samples.

This chain connects TRBV5-4 to TRBJ2-2, with 7 bases that match TRBD1. This CDR3 is built from 15 residues. CDR1 is SGHNT and CDR2 is YYREEE in the germline V gene (reference sequence). V was clipped by 0 bases and J by 4 bases; unmatched bases: 3. For the CDR3, the DNA is TGTGCCAGCAGCTTGGACAGGGGATTCACCGGGGAGCTGTTTTTT. This encodes CASSLDRGFTGELFF.

This clone was found a few times. V and J are TRBV28 and TRBJ2-2, with D perhaps being TRBD1 or TRBD2 (6 bases each). V gave up 10 bases and J gave up 0 bases, with 9 bases separating them. This CDR3 comprises 13 residues. CDR1 MDHEN and CDR2 SYDVKM come from the germline V gene. CDR3 sequence: CAIRGPNTGELFF. The CDR3 coding sequence is TGTGCCATCCGGGGGCCGAACACCGGGGAGCTGTTTTTT.

As regards this clone: Within the sample, other DNA sequences also encode this same CDR3. The chain links TRBV5-6 to TRBJ1-2; D may be TRBD1 (5 bases). This CDR3 comprises 13 residues. With 4 bases removed from V and 1 base from J, the gap between germline ends came to 8 bases. Germline V gives CDR1 SGHDT, CDR2 YYEEEE. The CDR3 loop reads CASSLRGNYGYTF. In nucleotides, the CDR3 is TGTGCCAGCAGCCTGAGGGGTAACTATGGCTACACCTTC.

Worth noting for this clone: The sample holds other DNA sequences that translate to the same CDR3. The chain is built from TRBV7-3 and TRBJ2-1, with TRBD2 matching 12 bases. V lost 4 bases to trimming and J lost 7 bases; unmatched junction nucleotides: 5. CDR3 size: 15 residues. The germline V gene has CDR1 SGHTA and CDR2 FQGTGA. CDR3 region: CASSSRLAGANEQFF. CDR3 DNA: TGTGCCAGCAGCTCCAGACTAGCGGGGGCAAATGAGCAGTTCTTC.

The V and J genes are TRBV6-5 and TRBJ1-1; D gene unclear. Germline V gene lookup returns CDR1 MNHEY and CDR2 SVGAGI. The length of the CDR3 is 14 residues. Trimming cost V 5 bases and J 3 bases, with 13 bases left between them. CDR3 region: CASSQPGIYTEAFF. CDR3 DNA: TGTGCCAGCAGTCAACCGGGGATCTACACTGAAGCTTTCTTT.

A remark on this clone: One end of the junction fails to match germline, which may point to a read error. The J gene is TRBJ2-7, the V gene TRBV7-2; D uncertain. The germline V gene has CDR1 SGHTA and CDR2 FQGNSA. This CDR3 has 13 residues. The CDR3 loop is CASSLVDSHEQYF. The CDR3 DNA reads TGTGCCAGCAGCTTAGTCGACTCCCACGAGCAGTACTTC.

The chain employs TRBV5-1 and TRBJ2-3; the match to TRBD2 covers 10 bases. V lost 1 base and J lost 3; bases outside the gene matches: 2. CDR1 is SGHRS and CDR2 is YFSETQ in the germline V gene. CDR3 length: 15 residues. This chain's CDR3 is CASSLIAGGTDTQYF. As DNA, the CDR3 is TGCGCCAGCAGCTTGATAGCGGGAGGTACAGATACGCAGTATTTT.

The V gene is TRBV28, the J gene TRBJ1-1, with D unresolved. The CDR3 contains 14 residues. Trimming cost V 5 bases and J 2 bases, with 12 bases left between them. The V gene's germline CDR1 is MDHEN and CDR2 SYDVKM. CDR3 sequence reads: CASSERSLNTEAFF. Written as DNA, the CDR3 is TGTGCCAGCAGTGAAAGGAGCCTTAACACTGAAGCTTTCTTT.

The chain uses TRBV5-1 and TRBJ2-7, with 8 bases fitting TRBD1. Looked up from germline, CDR1 is SGHRS and CDR2 is YFSETQ. The V and J ends lost 2 bases and 2 bases, in that order; junction bases with no gene match: 3. The CDR3 covers 14 residues. The CDR3: CASSFSGQAYEQYF. CDR3 bases: TGCGCCAGCAGCTTTTCGGGACAGGCCTACGAGCAGTACTTC.

This chain uses TRBV7-8 with TRBJ2-3; possibly TRBD2 for D (5 bases). V lost 2 bases to trimming and J lost 2 bases, with 8 bases between them. Germline CDR1 SGHVS, CDR2 FQNEAQ. The CDR3 is made up of 14 amino acids. In DNA form, the CDR3 reads TGTGCCAGCAGCTTAAGAGGGTTCACAGATACGCAGTATTTT. Translated, it gives CASSLRGFTDTQYF.

This chain links TRBV9 with TRBJ1-5; TRBD1 is a possible D gene (5 bases). V dropped 3 bases and J dropped 7 bases, with 17 bases sitting between them. The germline CDR1 and CDR2 sequences are SGDLS and YYNGEE. The CDR3 has 15 residues. CDR3 protein: CASSADSGFQQPQHF. CDR3 sequence (DNA): TGTGCCAGCAGCGCGGATTCAGGGTTCCAGCAGCCCCAGCATTTT.

The J gene is TRBJ2-5, the V gene TRBV19, with D tentatively TRBD2 (6 bases). V dropped 7 bases and J dropped 0 bases, with 15 bases sitting between them. Germline loops: CDR1 LNHDA, CDR2 SQIVND (reference sequence). The CDR3 has 15 residues. The CDR3: CASNGRDGYQETQYF. The CDR3 DNA sequence: TGTGCCAGTAACGGGCGGGACGGATACCAAGAGACCCAGTACTTC. Variable domain in full (rest from reference TRBV19 and TRBJ2-5): DGGITQSPKYLFRKEGQNVTLSCEQNLNHDAMYWYRQDPGQGLRLIYYSQIVNDFQKGDIAEGYSVSREKKESFPLTVTSAQKNPTAFYLCASNGRDGYQETQYFGPGTRLLVL.

The J gene is TRBJ2-4, the V gene TRBV28; 11 bases agree with TRBD2. V lost 7 bases and J lost 9; bases outside the gene matches: 8. Germline V gene data show CDR1 as MDHEN and CDR2 as SYDVKM. The CDR3 covers 14 residues. CDR3 sequence: CASNLAGGNGIQYF. The CDR3 DNA sequence: TGTGCCAGCAATCTAGCGGGAGGAAATGGCATTCAGTACTTC.

The CDR3 loop is CASSLGMAGGAYNEQFF. CDR3 DNA: TGCGCCAGCAGCTTGGGAATGGCGGGAGGGGCGTACAATGAGCAGTTCTTC. V usage is TRBV5-1 and J usage is TRBJ2-1, with 9 positions matching TRBD2. J lost 4 bases, V lost 0 bases, and 8 bases had no gene match. The germline CDR1 and CDR2 sequences are SGHRS and YFSETQ. CDR3 size: 17 residues.

The gene calls are TRBV6-6 and TRBJ2-1; TRBD2 agrees at 12 bases. The CDR3 length is 16 residues. The junction had 2 bases not matched to a gene; V was cut back by 1 base and J by 4 bases. The germline V gene has CDR1 MNHNY and CDR2 SVGAGI (reference sequence). CDR3 sequence reads: CASSYLTSGGYNEQFF. In nucleotides, the CDR3 is TGTGCCAGCAGTTACTTGACTAGCGGGGGTTACAATGAGCAGTTCTTC.

This chain links TRBV7-9 with TRBJ2-3, with unresolved D. This CDR3 has 16 amino acids. Germline V gene data show CDR1 as SEHNR and CDR2 as FQNEAQ (reference sequence). V shed 6 bases and J shed 0 bases, with 16 bases lying between them. CDR3 DNA: TGTGCCAGCAGGCGTTCCAGGTTAGCTAGCACAGATACGCAGTATTTT. Its protein is CASRRSRLASTDTQYF.

This chain joins TRBV10-3 and TRBJ2-1, with 7 bases matching TRBD2. The ends lost 0 bases at V and 7 bases at J; junction bases unmatched: 18. From germline, CDR1 is ENHRY and CDR2 SYGVKD. CDR3 length equals 19 residues. DNA of the CDR3: TGTGCCATCAGTGAGTCTATTTTGCTGTTAGCGGGTCGTAGGAATGAGCAGTTCTTC. Translated, it gives CAISESILLLAGRRNEQFF.

V and J are TRBV9 and TRBJ1-6; possibly TRBD1 for D (5 bases). Trimming took off 0 bases at V and 9 bases at J, with 10 bases between the two ends. This CDR3 has 14 amino acids. Germline V gene lookup returns CDR1 SGDLS and CDR2 YYNGEE. The CDR3 DNA reads TGTGCCAGCAGCGTAGGGAGTGGGGGTTCACCCCTCCACTTT. As protein: CASSVGSGGSPLHF.

The chain combines TRBV28 with TRBJ1-3, with unresolved D. The CDR3 is 11 residues long. Germline V lookup: CDR1 MDHEN, CDR2 SYDVKM. V dropped 8 bases and J dropped 0 bases, with 2 bases sitting between them. The CDR3 loop reads CASRSGNTIYF. CDR3 nucleotides: TGTGCCAGCCGCTCTGGAAACACCATATATTTT.

The CDR3 here is CASSARLVSLLEQYF. The CDR3 DNA reads TGTGCCAGCAGCGCCCGACTAGTATCGCTCCTCGAGCAGTACTTC. V gene TRBV11-2 combines with J gene TRBJ2-7; D perhaps matches TRBD2 (6 bases). The length of the CDR3 is 15 residues. V was shortened by 5 bases and J by 6 bases, with 20 bases between the two germline ends. The germline CDR1 and CDR2 sequences are SGHAT and FQNNGV.

The rearrangement uses TRBV6-1 and TRBJ1-4, with TRBD1 matching over 8 bases. Germline CDR1 and CDR2: MNHNS and SASEGT. With V trimmed by 6 bases and J by 5 bases, 8 bases remained unmatched. This CDR3 is 15 amino acids long. CDR3 nucleotide sequence: TGTGCCAGCAGGGGCGGGACAGGCCACAATGAAAAACTGTTTTTT. As protein: CASRGGTGHNEKLFF.

The J gene is TRBJ1-2, the V gene TRBV27; no clear D. The CDR3 has 13 residues. Trimming cost V 3 bases and J 5 bases, with 10 bases left between them. Per the germline V gene, CDR1 is MNHEY and CDR2 is SMNVEV (reference sequence). The CDR3 region is CASSFRSAYGYTF. The CDR3 coding sequence is TGTGCCAGCAGTTTCCGGTCCGCGTATGGCTACACCTTC.